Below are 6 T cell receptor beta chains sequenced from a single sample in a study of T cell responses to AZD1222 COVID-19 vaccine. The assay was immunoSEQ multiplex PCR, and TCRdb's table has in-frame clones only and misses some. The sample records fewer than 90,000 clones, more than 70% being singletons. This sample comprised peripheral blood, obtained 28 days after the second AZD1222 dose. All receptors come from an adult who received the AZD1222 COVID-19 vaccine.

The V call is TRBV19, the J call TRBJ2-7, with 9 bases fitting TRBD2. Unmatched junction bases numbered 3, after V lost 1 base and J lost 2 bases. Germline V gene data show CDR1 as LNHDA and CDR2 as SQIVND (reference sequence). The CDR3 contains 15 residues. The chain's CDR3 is CASSIAAGGPYEQYF. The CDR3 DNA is TGTGCCAGTAGTATAGCGGCGGGAGGGCCCTACGAGCAGTACTTC.

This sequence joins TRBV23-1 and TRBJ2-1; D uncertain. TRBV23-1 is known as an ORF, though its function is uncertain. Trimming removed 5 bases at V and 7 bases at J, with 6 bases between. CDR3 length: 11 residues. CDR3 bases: TGCGCCAGCAGTACTAAAAATGAGCAGTTCTTC. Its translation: CASSTKNEQFF.

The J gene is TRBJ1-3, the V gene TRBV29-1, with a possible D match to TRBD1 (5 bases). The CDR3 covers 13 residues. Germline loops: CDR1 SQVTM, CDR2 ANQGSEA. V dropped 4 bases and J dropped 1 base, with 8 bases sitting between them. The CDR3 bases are TGCAGCGTTGGGCAGGGATCTGGAAACACCATATATTTT. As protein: CSVGQGSGNTIYF.

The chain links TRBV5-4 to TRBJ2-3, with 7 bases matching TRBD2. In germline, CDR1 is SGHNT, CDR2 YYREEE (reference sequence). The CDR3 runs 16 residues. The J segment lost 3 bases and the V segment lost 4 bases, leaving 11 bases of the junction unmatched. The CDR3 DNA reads TGTGCCAGCAGCCAAATCTCGACTAGCCCAACAGATACGCAGTATTTT. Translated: CASSQISTSPTDTQYF.

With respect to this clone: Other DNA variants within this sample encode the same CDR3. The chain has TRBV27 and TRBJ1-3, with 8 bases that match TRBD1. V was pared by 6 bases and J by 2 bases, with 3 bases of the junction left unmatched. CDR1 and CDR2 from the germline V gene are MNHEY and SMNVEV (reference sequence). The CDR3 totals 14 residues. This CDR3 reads CASRLTGAGNTIYF. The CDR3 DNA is TGTGCCAGCAGGCTGACAGGGGCTGGAAACACCATATATTTT.

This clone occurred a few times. The DNA of the CDR3 is TGTGCCAGCAGCCAGGGCCGGGGAGCGAACACTGAAGCTTTCTTT. Protein: CASSQGRGANTEAFF. This chain joins TRBV7-4 and TRBJ1-1, with D perhaps matching TRBD1 (5 bases). The CDR3 has 15 residues. The germline V and J ends were trimmed by 5 bases and 1 base, with 14 bases remaining between them. Looked up from germline, CDR1 is SGHVT and CDR2 is SQSDAQ.